These T cell receptor beta chains were read from a single sample in a study of blood T cell repertoires in COVID-19. Libraries were prepared by immunoSEQ multiplex PCR; TCRdb keeps only in-frame clonotypes and omits some of them. This table has around 100,000 clones, around nine tenths appearing once. The sequenced sample was peripheral blood. The receptors were gathered from a human donor in a cohort sampled during active COVID-19. Both conserved end residues are part of each CDR3. A D gene is named only where the DNA matches it firmly. Expanded clones are given a class, and other clones once, few, many or no size at all.

d_gene	abundance	v_gene	j_gene	CDR3aa
-	few	TRBV15	TRBJ2-5	CATSRDRGRGETQYF
TRBD1	-	TRBV3-1/TRBV3-2	TRBJ1-5	CASSPGQGRQPQHF
-	-	TRBV6-5	TRBJ1-1	CASRLYSGGNTEAFF
-	-	TRBV2	TRBJ2-3	CASSDRFTDTQYF
-	-	TRBV2	TRBJ1-5	CASSDEFGQPQHF
-	-	TRBV7-2	TRBJ1-3	CASSRGGNTIYF
TRBD2	-	TRBV6-4	TRBJ2-3	CASSASGSPDTQYF
TRBD1	few	TRBV10-1	TRBJ2-1	CASSPYRGNEQFF
TRBD1	-	TRBV5-1	TRBJ2-7	CATAALPGGYEQYF
TRBD1	-	TRBV19	TRBJ2-5	CASSIGLSSWDRVGETQYF
-	-	TRBV19	TRBJ1-3	CASSTGLNSGNTIYF
TRBD1	-	TRBV27	TRBJ1-3	CASSSGQGRNTIYF
TRBD2	-	TRBV27	TRBJ2-7	CASSLRTSGIDEQYF
-	-	TRBV6-5	TRBJ2-1	CASSYALGGSYNEQFF
-	-	TRBV10-3	TRBJ2-7	CAIYDAGSYEQYF
-	-	TRBV19	TRBJ2-2	CASSDRGTGELFF
-	once	TRBV4-1	TRBJ1-3	CASSQVSRSGNTIYF
-	-	TRBV7-3	TRBJ2-2	CASSPHVSGAYTGELFF
TRBD1	-	TRBV19	TRBJ1-4	CASSAGQAEKLFF
TRBD2	-	TRBV7-6	TRBJ2-7	CASSLGRASGWLTYEQYF
-	-	TRBV14	TRBJ1-1	CASSHPGMNTEAFF
TRBD1	-	TRBV5-1	TRBJ2-3	CASSLDGTGIGTSGTDTQYF
TRBD1	-	TRBV19	TRBJ1-1	CASGYGQGTRAFF
-	-	TRBV18	TRBJ1-6	CASSPRRGKESNSPLHF
TRBD1	-	TRBV9	TRBJ2-1	CASSDDRGEGDEQFF